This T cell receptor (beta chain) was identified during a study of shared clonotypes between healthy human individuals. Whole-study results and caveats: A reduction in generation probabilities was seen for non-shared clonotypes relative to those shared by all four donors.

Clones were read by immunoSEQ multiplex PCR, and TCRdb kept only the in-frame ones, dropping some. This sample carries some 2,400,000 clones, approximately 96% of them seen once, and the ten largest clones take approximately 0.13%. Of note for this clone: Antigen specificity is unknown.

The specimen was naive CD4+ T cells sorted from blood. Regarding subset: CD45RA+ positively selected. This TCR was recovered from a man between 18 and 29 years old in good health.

The CDR3 protein is CAISDDRVVQPQHF. The CDR3 DNA is TGTGCCATCAGTGATGACAGGGTGGTTCAGCCCCAGCATTTT. V and J are TRBV10-3 and TRBJ1-5, with 7 bases identical to TRBD1. Germline lookup yields CDR1 ENHRY and CDR2 SYGVKD. This CDR3 spans 14 amino acids. The trim removed 3 bases at V and 6 bases at J, leaving 5 bases unmatched.